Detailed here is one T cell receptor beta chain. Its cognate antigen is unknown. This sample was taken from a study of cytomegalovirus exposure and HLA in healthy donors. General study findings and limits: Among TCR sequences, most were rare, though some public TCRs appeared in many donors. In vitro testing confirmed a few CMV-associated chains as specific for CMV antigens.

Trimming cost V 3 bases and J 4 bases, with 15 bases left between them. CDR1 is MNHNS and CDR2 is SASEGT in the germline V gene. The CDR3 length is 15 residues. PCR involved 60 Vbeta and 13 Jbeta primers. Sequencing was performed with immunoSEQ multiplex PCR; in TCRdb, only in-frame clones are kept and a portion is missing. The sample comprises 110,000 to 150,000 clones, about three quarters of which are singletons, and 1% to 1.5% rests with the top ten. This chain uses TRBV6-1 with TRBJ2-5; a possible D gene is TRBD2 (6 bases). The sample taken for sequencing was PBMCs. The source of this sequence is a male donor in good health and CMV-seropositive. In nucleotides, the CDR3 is TGTGCCAGCAGTGATATCCCAGGGAGGCGAGAGACCCAGTACTTC. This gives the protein CASSDIPGRRETQYF.